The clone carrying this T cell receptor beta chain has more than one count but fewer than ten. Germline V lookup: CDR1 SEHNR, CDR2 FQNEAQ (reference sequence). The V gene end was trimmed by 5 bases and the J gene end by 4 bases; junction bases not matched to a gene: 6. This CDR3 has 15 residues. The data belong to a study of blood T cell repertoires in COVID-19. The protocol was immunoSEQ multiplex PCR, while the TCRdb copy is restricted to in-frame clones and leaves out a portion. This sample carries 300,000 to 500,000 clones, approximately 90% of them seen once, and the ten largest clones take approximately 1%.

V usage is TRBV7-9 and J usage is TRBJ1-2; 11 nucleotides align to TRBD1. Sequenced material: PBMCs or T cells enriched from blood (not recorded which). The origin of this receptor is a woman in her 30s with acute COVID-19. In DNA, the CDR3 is TGTGCCAGCAGCCCTAGGACAGGGGGCCCCTATGGCTACACCTTC. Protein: CASSPRTGGPYGYTF.